The following is a T cell receptor beta chain sequence with its context. Its antigen is as yet unknown. This CDR3 comprises 16 residues. The germline V gene encodes CDR1 SGDLS and CDR2 YYNGEE. Trimming pared 0 bases from V and 5 bases from J, leaving 14 bases between. The entry originates in a study of shared clonotypes between healthy human individuals. Study as a whole: With ages of 18 to 49, the donors were two women and a few men. Points from the study as a whole: Larger estimated richness was generally recorded for naive subsets relative to memory subsets. In contrast to clonotypes shared by all four donors, non-shared clonotypes had lower generation probabilities.

Using immunoSEQ multiplex PCR, the repertoire was profiled, and TCRdb retains in-frame clones only, with some absent. Found here are about 2.4 million clones, over 85% of them singletons; the top ten hold 0.35% to 0.45%. The sequenced material came from naive CD4+ T cells from PBMCs. Subset reported: CD45RA+ positively selected. This sequence joins TRBV9 and TRBJ1-4; D gene ambiguous. The source of this sequence is a man between 18 and 35 years old in good health. Some clones in this sample may be carry-over from other donors' samples. DNA for the CDR3: TGTGCCAGCAGCGTAGCGGCGGGAGTACAGAATGAAAAACTGTTTTTT. It translates to CASSVAAGVQNEKLFF.